This TCR beta chain is from a study of T cell repertoires in cytomegalovirus infection. Study outcomes and limitations: Clonotype analysis showed dominance of the ex vivo response by HLA-C-restricted CMV-specific TCR beta clonotypes.

This clonotype came up a few times. Its antigen is unidentified. Using its own MiXCR run on the reads, TCRdb lists one record per CDR3 protein. Found here are around 530,000 distinct CDR3 sequences, about 30% of them singletons; the top ten hold roughly 13%. The CDR3 spans 12 residues. Per germline, CDR1 DFQATT and CDR2 SNEGSKA (reference sequence). Trimming left V 6 bases short and J 3 bases short, with 9 bases between. Input material: PBMCs. The chain links TRBV20-1 to TRBJ2-1; D uncertain. This TCR came from a human donor in good health (CMV status not recorded). Some clones in this sample may be carry-over from other donors' samples. This CDR3 reads CSANLRYNEQFF. The CDR3 DNA follows: TGCAGTGCGAACCTGCGCTACAATGAGCAGTTCTTC.